This entry lists 26 T cell receptor beta chains sequenced from one sample in a study of shared clonotypes between healthy human individuals. The method was immunoSEQ multiplex PCR; TCRdb's version includes in-frame clones alone and lacks a portion of them. The data show hundreds of thousands of clones, around three quarters seen once. Material: PBMCs. These receptor sequences come from a woman between 40 and 50 years old in good health. Some clones in this sample may be carry-over from other donors' samples.

This chain uses TRBV2 with TRBJ1-1; 7 nucleotides agree with TRBD1. The CDR3 contains 15 residues. Germline assignment: CDR1 SNHLY and CDR2 FYNNEI. Unmatched junction bases numbered 5, after V lost 4 bases and J lost 0 bases. The CDR3 reads CASSVGQAMNTEAFF. CDR3 sequence (DNA): TGTGCCAGCAGTGTAGGACAGGCAATGAACACTGAAGCTTTCTTT.

This chain connects TRBV5-5 to TRBJ2-3; TRBD1 matches at 7 bases. Trimming removed 4 bases from V and 3 bases from J; junction bases left unmatched: 5. This CDR3 comprises 14 residues. Germline CDR1 reads SGHKS; CDR2 reads YYEKEE (reference sequence). For the CDR3, the DNA is TGTGCCAGCAGCGTGACAGGGTCGACAGATACGCAGTATTTT. It encodes CASSVTGSTDTQYF.

The chain is built from TRBV7-9 and TRBJ2-2; the D is unclear. V lost 3 bases and J lost 6, with 5 bases in between. Germline assignment: CDR1 SEHNR and CDR2 FQNEAQ (reference sequence). CDR3 length: 12 amino acids. The CDR3 nucleotides read TGTGCCAGCAGCTTTAATGCCGGGGAGCTGTTTTTT. It encodes CASSFNAGELFF.

The rearrangement uses TRBV11-2 and TRBJ2-7; D not resolved. There are 15 residues in the CDR3. Between the trimmed V and J ends, which lost 3 bases and 0 bases, there was a span of 12 bases. CDR1 and CDR2 (germline): SGHAT, FQNNGV. DNA of the CDR3: TGTGCCAGCAGCTTCGATCAGTATAGCTCCTACGAGCAGTACTTC. It codes for CASSFDQYSSYEQYF.

This clone appeared once. This rearrangement joins TRBV30 to TRBJ2-7, with D unresolved. The V end was cut by 2 bases, the J end by 7 bases, with 9 bases between. The germline V gene encodes CDR1 GTSNPN and CDR2 SVGIG (reference sequence). This CDR3 contains 11 residues. CDR3 residues: CAWSIRLEQYF. The CDR3 nucleotides read TGTGCCTGGAGTATCCGACTGGAGCAGTACTTC.

The V call is TRBV15, the J call TRBJ2-5; the D gene is possibly TRBD2 (6 bases). CDR3 length equals 16 residues. Germline CDR1 reads LNHNV; CDR2 reads YYDKDF (reference sequence). Trimming pared 7 bases from V and 0 bases from J, leaving 18 bases between. CDR3 bases: TGTGCCACCAACCCAGGTGGGAGGATAGACCAAGAGACCCAGTACTTC. Protein product: CATNPGGRIDQETQYF. Combining the CDR3 with reference TRBV15 and TRBJ2-5 gives the whole variable domain DAMVIQNPRYQVTQFGKPVTLSCSQTLNHNVMYWYQQKSSQAPKLLFHYYDKDFNNEADTPDNFQSRRPNTSFCFLDIRSPGLGDTAMYLCATNPGGRIDQETQYFGPGTRLLVL.

V gene TRBV9 combines with J gene TRBJ2-1, with D hard to call. Trimming removed 0 bases at V and 0 bases at J, with 10 bases between. Germline V CDR1 and CDR2: SGDLS, YYNGEE. The length of the CDR3 is 16 residues. The chain's CDR3 is CASSVGPDNSYNEQFF. DNA for the CDR3: TGTGCCAGCAGCGTAGGGCCCGACAACTCCTACAATGAGCAGTTCTTC. Looking up the rest from reference TRBV9 and TRBJ2-1 gives the full variable domain: DSGVTQTPKHLITATGQRVTLRCSPRSGDLSVYWYQQSLDQGLQFLIQYYNGEERAKGNILERFSAQQFPDLHSELNLSSLELGDSALYFCASSVGPDNSYNEQFFGPGTRLTVL.

The chain has TRBV6-1 and TRBJ2-3; D not certain. The CDR3 has 16 amino acids. V was pared by 2 bases and J by 1 base, with 13 bases between. Germline values: CDR1 MNHNS, CDR2 SASEGT. The CDR3 loop is CASSESTTFRTDTQYF. CDR3 nucleotide sequence: TGTGCCAGCAGTGAATCCACAACTTTTCGCACAGATACGCAGTATTTT.

CDR3 nucleotides: TGTGCCAGCAGCAGGACCAGCTCCTACGAGCAGTACTTC. Amino acids: CASSRTSSYEQYF. This chain uses TRBV2 with TRBJ2-7; D unresolved. Trimming took 6 bases from V and 0 from J, leaving 9 bases between them. The CDR3 is 13 residues long. Germline lookup yields CDR1 SNHLY and CDR2 FYNNEI.

The chain links TRBV13 to TRBJ2-1, with D possibly TRBD2 on 5 matching bases. The CDR3 has 11 residues. The germline V gene encodes CDR1 PRHDT and CDR2 FYEKMQ (reference sequence). The V end was cut by 2 bases, the J end by 10 bases, with 6 bases between. As DNA, the CDR3 is TGTGCCAGCAGCTTAACGGGAGAGCAGTTCTTC. It is translated as CASSLTGEQFF.

The rearrangement links TRBV28 to TRBJ1-2; possibly TRBD1 for D (6 bases). V lost 7 bases and J 8 bases, leaving 20 bases between the germline ends. This CDR3 spans 14 amino acids. Germline CDR1 and CDR2: MDHEN and SYDVKM. Here the CDR3 reads CASTPGQPTSGYTF. DNA of the CDR3: TGTGCCAGCACCCCTGGACAGCCGACCTCAGGCTACACCTTC.

The chain combines TRBV7-9 with TRBJ2-5; TRBD1 aligns across 7 bases. Trimming at V came to 1 base and at J to 8 bases, leaving 4 bases not matched to a gene. The CDR3 consists of 13 residues. Germline CDR1 SEHNR, CDR2 FQNEAQ (reference sequence). The CDR3 reads CASSLEAGGTQYF. For the CDR3, the DNA is TGTGCCAGCAGCTTAGAGGCAGGGGGAACCCAGTACTTC.

The chain has TRBV29-1 and TRBJ2-3, with TRBD1 as a possible D gene (5 bases). The V end was cut by 6 bases, the J end by 7 bases, with 20 bases between. The germline V gene encodes CDR1 SQVTM and CDR2 ANQGSEA. The CDR3 consists of 14 residues. The CDR3 protein is CSVDHKSRANTQYF. CDR3 coding DNA: TGCAGCGTAGACCACAAGAGCAGGGCTAATACGCAGTATTTT.

V usage is TRBV5-4 and J usage is TRBJ1-1, with D unresolved. The V and J ends lost 6 bases and 0 bases respectively, with 12 bases between them. Germline V CDR1 and CDR2: SGHNT, YYREEE (reference sequence). The CDR3 is made up of 14 amino acids. CDR3 in amino acids: CASKNVVMNTEAFF. The CDR3 nucleotides read TGTGCCAGCAAGAATGTAGTCATGAACACTGAAGCTTTCTTT.

A note on this clone: It may be a read error: a sequence one base away is much more abundant. This CDR3 reads CASSLYVNTEAFF. The CDR3 DNA sequence: TGTGCCAGCAGCTTATACGTGAACACTGAAGCTTTCTTT. The V call is TRBV11-3, the J call TRBJ1-1, with D hard to call. From germline, CDR1 is SGHNT and CDR2 YENEEA. This CDR3 has 13 residues. V was clipped by 2 bases and J by 0 bases, with 4 bases between them.

In nucleotides, the CDR3 is TGTGCCAGCAGCTTAGGGGGAGCCGGGGACAATGAGCAGTTCTTC. Protein product: CASSLGGAGDNEQFF. This chain uses TRBV11-3 with TRBJ2-1; D might be TRBD2 (5 bases). V gave up 1 base and J gave up 5 bases, with 12 bases separating them. In germline, CDR1 is SGHNT, CDR2 YENEEA. The CDR3 length is 15 residues. Using reference TRBV11-3 and TRBJ2-1 for the parts outside the CDR3, the full variable domain is EAGVVQSPRYKIIEKKQPVAFWCNPISGHNTLYWYLQNLGQGPELLIRYENEEAVDDSQLPKDRFSAERLKGVDSTLKIQPAELGDSAVYLCASSLGGAGDNEQFFGPGTRLTVL.

This clone has a single count. This chain connects TRBV18 to TRBJ1-3; TRBD1 might be the D (5 bases). The CDR3 consists of 16 residues. V dropped 6 bases and J dropped 6 bases, with 21 bases sitting between them. CDR1 KGHSH and CDR2 LQKENI come from the germline V gene. The chain's CDR3 is CASSLDPGATANTIYF. In nucleotides, the CDR3 is TGTGCCAGCTCGCTTGATCCTGGGGCAACGGCAAACACCATATATTTT. Full variable domain (rest looked up from reference TRBV18 and TRBJ1-3): NAGVMQNPRHLVRRRGQEARLRCSPMKGHSHVYWYRQLPEEGLKFMVYLQKENIIDESGMPKERFSAEFPKEGPSILRIQQVVRGDSAAYFCASSLDPGATANTIYFGEGSWLTVV.

The J gene is TRBJ2-1, the V gene TRBV5-1, with 11 bases matching TRBD2. CDR1 is SGHRS and CDR2 is YFSETQ in the germline V gene. J lost 9 bases, V lost 0 bases, and 5 bases had no gene match. The CDR3 consists of 15 residues. The CDR3 DNA is TGCGCCAGCAGCTTGGGGACTAGCGGGCTGGGTGAGCAGTTCTTC. It yields the protein CASSLGTSGLGEQFF.

The rearrangement links TRBV9 to TRBJ1-1; 8 bases map to TRBD1. Germline CDR1 reads SGDLS; CDR2 reads YYNGEE. The CDR3 sequence is 14 residues long. Germline trimming cut 4 bases from V and 1 base from J; bases unmatched to any gene: 3. This CDR3 is CASSPTGENTEAFF. As DNA, the CDR3 is TGTGCCAGCAGCCCGACAGGGGAGAACACTGAAGCTTTCTTT.

This chain joins TRBV28 and TRBJ2-7; 11 positions match TRBD1. With 5 bases clipped from V and 3 bases from J, the junction kept 3 bases outside the gene matches. This CDR3 spans 14 amino acids. Per germline, CDR1 MDHEN and CDR2 SYDVKM. The CDR3 spells CASSTGTGGYEQYF. Here the CDR3 DNA reads TGTGCCAGCAGTACCGGGACAGGGGGCTACGAGCAGTACTTC.

Comments on this clone: A junction boundary mismatches the germline segment, possibly from a read error. The rearrangement links TRBV5-1 to TRBJ2-7, with D perhaps matching TRBD1 (6 bases). The CDR3 length is 16 residues. The germline V gene has CDR1 SGHRS and CDR2 YFSETQ. CDR3 sequence: CVSSLTYREPSYEQYF. In DNA form, the CDR3 reads TGCGTCAGCAGCTTGACCTACAGGGAACCTTCCTACGAGCAGTACTTC.

This clone was picked up a small number of times. The V and J genes are TRBV7-3 and TRBJ2-5; D possibly corresponds to TRBD2 (6 bases). Trimming removed 2 bases from V and 2 bases from J, with 12 bases in between. Germline-derived CDR1 and CDR2 are SGHTA and FQGTGA. This CDR3 region has 15 residues. The CDR3 loop reads CASSLEAGPQETQYF. The CDR3 DNA sequence: TGTGCCAGCAGCTTAGAGGCGGGACCTCAAGAGACCCAGTACTTC. Together with reference TRBV7-3 and TRBJ2-5, the CDR3 gives the full variable domain: GAGVSQTPSNKVTEKGKYVELRCDPISGHTALYWYRQSLGQGPEFLIYFQGTGAADDSGLPNDRFFAVRPEGSVSTLKIQRTERGDSAVYLCASSLEAGPQETQYFGPGTRLLVL.

The chain uses TRBV30 and TRBJ1-5; TRBD1 matches 8 bases. The junction had 8 bases not matched to a gene; V was cut back by 2 bases and J by 8 bases. The CDR3 runs to 14 residues. CDR1 and CDR2 (germline): GTSNPN, SVGIG (reference sequence). The CDR3 protein is CAWSTTGAGEPQHF. The DNA for the CDR3 is TGTGCCTGGAGTACGACAGGGGCCGGGGAGCCCCAGCATTTT.

A remark on this clone: A single base is all that separates this from a far larger clone, so a read error is likely. This chain uses TRBV10-3 with TRBJ2-3, with D possibly matching TRBD2 (6 bases). From germline, CDR1 is ENHRY and CDR2 SYGVKD. The CDR3 covers 13 residues. The V end lost 5 bases, the J end lost 2 bases, and 8 bases lay between the germline ends. The CDR3 here is CAISREATDTQYF. The CDR3 region has the DNA TGTGCCATCAGTAGGGAGGCCACAGATACGCAGTATTTT.

The chain is built from TRBV4-2 and TRBJ2-7, with D maybe TRBD1 (8 bases). Between the trimmed V and J ends, which lost 0 bases and 6 bases, there was a span of 15 bases. Germline V gene lookup returns CDR1 LGHNA and CDR2 YNFKEQ. The CDR3 contains 15 residues. CDR3 amino acids: CASSQEQGGTPEQYF. In DNA form, the CDR3 reads TGTGCCAGCAGCCAAGAACAGGGGGGGACCCCCGAGCAGTACTTC.

The V and J genes are TRBV19 and TRBJ1-3; no firm D call. V lost 3 bases to trimming and J lost 11 bases, with 8 bases between them. The CDR3 totals 11 residues. The germline CDR1 and CDR2 sequences are LNHDA and SQIVND (reference sequence). The DNA for the CDR3 is TGTGCCAGTAGTATCGGAGCGGCCATATATTTT. Translation: CASSIGAAIYF.